The 23 T cell receptor beta chains presented below share a single source sample, sequenced in a study of regulatory T cells in long-lasting Graves disease. The TCR beta library used iRepertoire HTBI primers with Arm-PCR amplification of CDR3. TCRdb reprocessed the multiplex PCR reads via MiXCR and lists one record per CDR3 protein. The sample includes approximately 230,000 distinct CDR3 sequences, approximately 16% seen only once; the top ten take roughly a fifth. Time point reported: newly diagnosed GD, antithyroid drugs for less than 3 months. With RNA extracted from PBMCs as input, the TCR library was made. This sample comprised peripheral blood mononuclear cells (PBMCs), obtained at new diagnosis, from a patient treated with antithyroid drugs. The receptors derive from a female donor with Graves disease.

This clonotype was counted a few times. V is TRBV20-1 and J is TRBJ2-7; TRBD1 is a possible D gene (6 bases). Germline-derived CDR1 and CDR2 are DFQATT and SNEGSKA (reference sequence). V was trimmed by 1 base and J by 4 bases, leaving 20 bases between them. This CDR3 has 16 amino acids. The CDR3 region has the DNA TGCAGTGCTAGAGTTTCAAAGGACAGAACGGTGTACGAGCAGTACTTC. Translation gives CSARVSKDRTVYEQYF.

This clonotype was observed at least ten times. The V gene is TRBV30, the J gene TRBJ2-7; no firm D call. Germline-derived CDR1 and CDR2 are GTSNPN and SVGIG (reference sequence). The germline V and J ends were trimmed by 1 base and 2 bases, with 9 bases remaining between them. This CDR3 has 13 residues. Here the CDR3 reads CAWSEDPAYEQYF. Written as DNA, the CDR3 is TGTGCCTGGAGTGAGGACCCCGCCTACGAGCAGTACTTC. The variable domain in full, with the rest retrieved from reference TRBV30 and TRBJ2-7, is SQTIHQWPATLVQPVGSPLSLECTVEGTSNPNLYWYRQAAGRGLQLLFYSVGIGQISSEVPQNLSASRPQDRQFILSSKKLLLSDSGFYLCAWSEDPAYEQYFGPGTRLTVT.

This clonotype showed up many times. The chain links TRBV14 to TRBJ1-1, with unresolved D. In germline, CDR1 is SGHDN, CDR2 FVKESK. V dropped 2 bases and J dropped 3 bases, with 13 bases sitting between them. The CDR3 extends over 15 amino acids. The CDR3 reads CASSQLKTSDTEAFF. CDR3 sequence (DNA): TGTGCCAGCAGCCAATTGAAAACATCAGACACTGAAGCTTTCTTT.

This clonotype turned up a few times. Being one base from a much bigger clone, this may be a read error. V gene TRBV28 combines with J gene TRBJ2-1, with 10 bases fitting TRBD1. Germline CDR1 and CDR2: MDHEN and SYDVKM. CDR3 length equals 15 residues. Trimming cost V 6 bases and J 5 bases; bases outside gene matches: 7. CDR3 sequence: CASRIPGQGNNEQFF. DNA for the CDR3: TGTGCCAGCAGGATACCGGGACAGGGGAACAATGAGCAGTTCTTC.

For this clonotype: This may be a read error: a much more frequent sequence differs by one nucleotide. The chain carries TRBV2 and TRBJ2-1; 11 bases match TRBD2. CDR1 and CDR2 (germline): SNHLY, FYNNEI. The CDR3 totals 17 residues. CDR3 sequence: CASSAPTSGSGNNEQSF. The CDR3 coding sequence is TGTGCCAGCAGTGCACCAACTAGCGGGAGTGGTAACAATGAGCAGTCCTTC.

The V call is TRBV7-2, the J call TRBJ2-5; a possible D gene is TRBD2 (7 bases). Germline V gene data show CDR1 as SGHTA and CDR2 as FQGNSA. This CDR3 has 12 amino acids. V lost 7 bases, J lost 11 bases, and 17 bases lay in between. The CDR3 DNA is TGTGCCAGCAACGGGGGGCTCAATGAGCAGTACTTC. Translating it yields CASNGGLNEQYF.

This clonotype came up many times. The chain links TRBV6-1 to TRBJ2-2, with D perhaps TRBD1 (6 bases). The CDR3 is 15 amino acids. V was trimmed by 4 bases and J by 1 base, leaving 10 bases between them. Germline V gene lookup returns CDR1 MNHNS and CDR2 SASEGT. The CDR3 loop is CASSVRTENTGELFF. The CDR3 DNA follows: TGTGCCAGCAGTGTCCGGACAGAGAACACCGGGGAGCTGTTTTTT.

This clonotype was seen at least ten times. V is TRBV3-1 and J is TRBJ2-7, with D maybe TRBD1 (6 bases). The V gene's germline CDR1 is LGHDT and CDR2 YNNKEL (reference sequence). The CDR3 is made up of 15 amino acids. Trimming left V 2 bases short and J 3 bases short, with 14 bases between. CDR3 nucleotides: TGTGCCAGCAGCCAATGGGGGCAGCAGAACTACGAGCAGTACTTC. Translating it yields CASSQWGQQNYEQYF.

This clonotype showed up many times. The chain combines TRBV6-1 with TRBJ1-6; 7 bases line up with TRBD1. The junction had 6 bases not matched to a gene; V was cut back by 7 bases and J by 0 bases. Germline CDR1 is MNHNS and CDR2 is SASEGT. The CDR3 is made up of 16 amino acids. CDR3 protein: CASNHRGSSYNSPLHF. Here the CDR3 DNA reads TGTGCCAGCAACCACAGGGGTAGCTCCTATAATTCACCCCTCCACTTT.

This clonotype showed up many times. CDR3 DNA: TGTGCCAGCAGTTACCCGGGACAGTCCGCGGAGACCCAGTACTTC. Translating it yields CASSYPGQSAETQYF. V gene TRBV6-5 combines with J gene TRBJ2-5; TRBD1 aligns across 7 bases. The CDR3 has 15 residues. With 2 bases clipped from V and 5 bases from J, the junction kept 8 bases outside the gene matches. Germline V gives CDR1 MNHEY, CDR2 SVGAGI.

The rearrangement uses TRBV7-8 and TRBJ2-1, with a weak D call TRBD2 (6 bases). The V end lost 4 bases, the J end lost 7 bases, and 20 bases lay between the germline ends. This CDR3 region has 16 residues. Germline lookup yields CDR1 SGHVS and CDR2 FQNEAQ. The CDR3 DNA sequence: TGTGCCAGCAGCTCCCCGTGGCGGACCGCGGGGAATGAGCAGTTCTTC. Translating it yields CASSSPWRTAGNEQFF.

This clonotype was detected ten times or more. V is TRBV19 and J is TRBJ2-2; D gene unclear. Germline CDR1 is LNHDA and CDR2 is SQIVND (reference sequence). This CDR3 region has 14 residues. With 1 base removed from V and 1 base from J, the gap between germline ends came to 4 bases. CDR3 in DNA: TGTGCCAGTAGTATAGTACGGAACACCGGGGAGCTGTTTTTT. Translating it yields CASSIVRNTGELFF.

This clonotype was seen ten or more times. The chain uses TRBV6-1 and TRBJ1-1; D remains ambiguous. The germline CDR1 and CDR2 sequences are MNHNS and SASEGT. CDR3 size: 12 residues. V lost 3 bases and J lost 9, with 11 bases in between. This chain's CDR3 is CASSEPTVQAFF. The DNA of the CDR3 is TGTGCCAGCAGTGAGCCAACCGTACAAGCTTTCTTT.

This clonotype was observed many times. The chain employs TRBV7-9 and TRBJ1-1, with 7 bases identical to TRBD1. V lost 1 base, J lost 0 bases, and 2 bases stayed unmatched. The V gene's germline CDR1 is SEHNR and CDR2 FQNEAQ (reference sequence). The CDR3 is 15 amino acids. CDR3: CASSLGDSVNTEAFF. Written as DNA, the CDR3 is TGTGCCAGCAGCTTAGGGGACAGCGTGAACACTGAAGCTTTCTTT.

This clonotype was counted ten times or more. V and J are TRBV6-1 and TRBJ2-7; 12 positions match TRBD2. The V and J ends lost 5 bases and 5 bases, in that order; junction bases with no gene match: 4. The CDR3 is 14 amino acids. Germline loops: CDR1 MNHNS, CDR2 SASEGT. In DNA form, the CDR3 reads TGTGCCAGCAGTCCCCGACTAGCGGGAGACGAGCAGTACTTC. Amino acid sequence: CASSPRLAGDEQYF.

The J gene is TRBJ2-7, the V gene TRBV29-1, with D perhaps matching TRBD2 (6 bases). The germline V gene encodes CDR1 SQVTM and CDR2 ANQGSEA. The CDR3 contains 11 residues. V lost 7 bases to trimming and J lost 4 bases, with 11 bases between them. CDR3 sequence: CSGRAGYEQYF. The DNA for the CDR3 is TGCAGCGGGAGGGCCGGGTACGAGCAGTACTTC.

J is TRBJ2-1 and V is TRBV9, with TRBD2 matching over 14 bases. The CDR3 has 17 residues. The germline CDR1 and CDR2 sequences are SGDLS and YYNGEE. The junction had 7 bases not matched to a gene; V was cut back by 0 bases and J by 8 bases. The CDR3 bases are TGTGCCAGCAGCGTAGAGGGGACTAGCGGGGGAAAGGATGAGCAGTTCTTC. Residues: CASSVEGTSGGKDEQFF.

In this sample, this clonotype turned up many times. The chain couples TRBV9 to TRBJ2-7; no clear D. CDR3 length equals 14 residues. Germline-derived CDR1 and CDR2 are SGDLS and YYNGEE. V lost 2 bases, J lost 0 bases, and 9 bases lay in between. The CDR3 DNA reads TGTGCCAGCAGCGTCGTCGCGAGCTCCTACGAGCAGTACTTC. Its translation is CASSVVASSYEQYF. The full variable domain, completed using reference TRBV9 and TRBJ2-7, is DSGVTQTPKHLITATGQRVTLRCSPRSGDLSVYWYQQSLDQGLQFLIQYYNGEERAKGNILERFSAQQFPDLHSELNLSSLELGDSALYFCASSVVASSYEQYFGPGTRLTVT.

This clonotype was seen repeatedly, ten times or more. J is TRBJ2-5 and V is TRBV6-2 or TRBV6-3; unclear D gene. Trimming cost V 5 bases and J 5 bases, with 12 bases left between them. CDR1 and CDR2 from the germline V gene are MNHEY and SVGEGT. This CDR3 is 13 amino acids long. CDR3 in DNA: TGTGCCAGCAGTGGCCGTATGTGGGAGACCCAGTACTTC. Its translation is CASSGRMWETQYF.

Only a few counts were recorded for this clonotype. It may be a read error: a sequence one base away is much more abundant. The gene calls are TRBV5-1 and TRBJ2-7, with 8 bases fitting TRBD2. Germline CDR1 and CDR2: SGHRS and YFSETQ. This CDR3 contains 15 residues. This chain's CDR3 is CASSRTGLGSYEQCF. DNA for the CDR3: TGCGCCAGCAGTCGGACGGGACTAGGGTCCTACGAGCAGTGCTTC.

This clonotype was found a few times. Being one base from a much bigger clone, this may be a read error. The chain links TRBV10-2 to TRBJ2-7, with D possibly matching TRBD1 (6 bases). The CDR3 is 15 amino acids. The germline V gene encodes CDR1 WSHSY and CDR2 SAAADI. The CDR3 DNA sequence: TGCGCCAGCAGTGCGTCCAGGGGTTTCTCCTACGAGCATTACTTC. This encodes CASSASRGFSYEHYF.

This clonotype was counted only a few times. The conserved phenylalanine or tryptophan normally closing the CDR3 is absent here, so this likely arose from a read error. The rearrangement links TRBV6-5 to TRBJ1-1, with 7 bases aligning to TRBD1. V lost 4 bases to trimming and J lost 11 bases; unmatched junction nucleotides: 7. The CDR3 runs to 12 residues. Germline V gives CDR1 MNHEY, CDR2 SVGAGI. The CDR3 sequence is CASSSGTAIAFL. CDR3 bases: TGTGCCAGCAGTTCCGGGACAGCAATTGCTTTCCTT.

There are many counts of this clonotype. This chain joins TRBV20-1 and TRBJ2-7; possibly TRBD1 for D (6 bases). The CDR3 runs 14 residues. The germline V and J ends were trimmed by 3 bases and 5 bases, with 17 bases remaining between them. The V gene's germline CDR1 is DFQATT and CDR2 SNEGSKA (reference sequence). Here the CDR3 reads CSASGGRLEDEQYF. CDR3 in DNA: TGCAGTGCTAGTGGGGGCCGCCTAGAGGACGAGCAGTACTTC.